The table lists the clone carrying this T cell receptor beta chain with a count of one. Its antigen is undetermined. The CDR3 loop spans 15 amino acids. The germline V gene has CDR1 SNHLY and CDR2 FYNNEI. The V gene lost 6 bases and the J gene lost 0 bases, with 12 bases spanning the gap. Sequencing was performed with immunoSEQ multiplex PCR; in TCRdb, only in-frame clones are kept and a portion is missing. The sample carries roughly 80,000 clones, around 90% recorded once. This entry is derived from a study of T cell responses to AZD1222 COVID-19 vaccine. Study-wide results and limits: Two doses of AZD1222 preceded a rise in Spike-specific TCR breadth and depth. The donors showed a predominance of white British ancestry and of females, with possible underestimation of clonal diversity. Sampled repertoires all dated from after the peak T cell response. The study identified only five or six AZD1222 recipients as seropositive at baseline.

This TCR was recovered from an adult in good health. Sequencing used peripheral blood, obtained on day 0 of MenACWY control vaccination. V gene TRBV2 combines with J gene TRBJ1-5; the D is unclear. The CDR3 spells CASRVGGNSNQPQHF. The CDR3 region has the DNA TGTGCCAGCAGAGTAGGCGGTAATAGCAATCAGCCCCAGCATTTT.